This TCR beta chain was recorded in a study of PD-L1 blockade in urothelial cancer. Overall study context: Patients previously received 0 to 3 chemotherapy regimens.

This clone has a handful of counts. Its target is unknown. Repertoires were generated with immunoSEQ multiplex PCR, while TCRdb's copy carries only in-frame clones and drops some. The repertoire holds under 100,000 clones, roughly 89% seen once, with under 2% in the top ten. The time point here: pretreatment peripheral blood. Per-patient samples, pretreatment and on-treatment, numbered 1 to 8. Study-wide results and caveats: Durable-benefit patients had greater expansion of tumor-associated blood clones at 3 weeks.

Sequenced here: PBMCs, sampled around atezolizumab (anti-PD-L1) treatment. The sequence was collected from a man in his 60s with urothelial cancer.

The CDR3 sequence: CASQGLTGELFF. CDR3 sequence (DNA): TGTGCCAGCCAGGGTCTCACCGGGGAGCTGTTTTTT. The chain carries TRBV9 and TRBJ2-2; D might be TRBD1 (5 bases). This CDR3 contains 12 residues. Trimming pared 7 bases from V and 4 bases from J, leaving 8 bases between. Per germline, CDR1 SGDLS and CDR2 YYNGEE.